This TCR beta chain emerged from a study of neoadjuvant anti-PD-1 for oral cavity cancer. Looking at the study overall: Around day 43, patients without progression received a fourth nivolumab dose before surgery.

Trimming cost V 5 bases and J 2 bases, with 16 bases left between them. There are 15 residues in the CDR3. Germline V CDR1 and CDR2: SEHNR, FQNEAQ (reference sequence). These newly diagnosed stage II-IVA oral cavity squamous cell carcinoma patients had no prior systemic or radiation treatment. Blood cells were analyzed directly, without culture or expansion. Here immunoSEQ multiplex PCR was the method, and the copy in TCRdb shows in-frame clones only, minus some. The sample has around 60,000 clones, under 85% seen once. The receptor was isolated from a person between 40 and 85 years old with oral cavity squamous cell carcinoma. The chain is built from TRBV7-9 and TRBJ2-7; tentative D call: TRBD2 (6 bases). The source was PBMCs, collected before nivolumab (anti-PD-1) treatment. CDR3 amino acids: CASSPGTGAAYEQYF. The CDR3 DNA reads TGTGCCAGCAGCCCCGGGACTGGGGCGGCCTACGAGCAGTACTTC. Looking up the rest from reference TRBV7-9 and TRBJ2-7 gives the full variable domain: DTGVSQNPRHKITKRGQNVTFRCDPISEHNRLYWYRQTLGQGPEFLTYFQNEAQLEKSRLLSDRFSAERPKGSFSTLEIQRTEQGDSAMYLCASSPGTGAAYEQYFGPGTRLTVT.